The TCR beta chain described here comes from a study of cytomegalovirus exposure and HLA in healthy donors. Study conclusions and caveats: Later work found most CMV-associated TCR beta chains apparently HLA-restricted. Analysis performed later found about 17,000 TCR beta sequences associated with HLA alleles at 0.05 false discovery rate. Beyond CMV serostatus, there was no information to go on about immune exposure.

This CDR3 region has 15 residues. The junction had 8 bases not matched to a gene; V was cut back by 7 bases and J by 5 bases. CDR1 and CDR2 (germline): LNHDA, SQIVND (reference sequence). PCR amplification relied on 60 Vbeta primers (plus 13 Jbeta primers). Per the study methods: Later reanalysis found 70 million to 95 million unique TCR beta chains, around 9.9 million of them shared. Clones were read by immunoSEQ multiplex PCR, and TCRdb kept only the in-frame ones, dropping some. V, J and clone size are taken as reported in that table, and D and trimming were inferred from the DNA itself. This sample has about 180,000 clones, with 75% to 85% found just once. Comment on this clone: Its antigen is unidentified.

The sample was PBMCs. The chain is built from TRBV19 and TRBJ2-1; 10 bases match TRBD2. The receptor's source is a man younger than 40 in good health and CMV-seropositive. The CDR3 loop is CASKQSSGSHNEQFF. The CDR3 DNA follows: TGTGCCAGTAAGCAATCTAGCGGGAGCCACAATGAGCAGTTCTTC.